Each of the 2 T cell receptor beta chains below was sequenced from the same sample in a study of blood T cell repertoires in COVID-19. Some clones are missing from TCRdb's copy, which holds only in-frame ones; the method was immunoSEQ multiplex PCR. This repertoire shows about 78,000 clones, 65% to 85% found once; its top ten account for over 5.5%. The specimen sequenced was peripheral blood. The receptors derive from a man in his 60s with active or convalescent COVID-19.

The rearrangement joins TRBV3-1 (or the pseudogene TRBV3-2) to TRBJ1-1, with D perhaps matching TRBD1 (5 bases). The V end was cut by 3 bases, the J end by 4 bases, with 12 bases between. Germline lookup yields CDR1 LGHDT and CDR2 YNNKEL (reference sequence). The CDR3 runs to 14 residues. The CDR3 DNA sequence: TGTGCCAGCAGCCAGAATCAGGGATCCACTGAAGCTTTCTTT. This encodes CASSQNQGSTEAFF.

The chain combines TRBV7-9 with TRBJ1-4; D is unclear. Trimming removed 6 bases from V and 8 bases from J, with 10 bases in between. Per germline, CDR1 SEHNR and CDR2 FQNEAQ (reference sequence). CDR3 length: 12 residues. This chain's CDR3 is CASSIREEKLFF. CDR3 coding DNA: TGTGCCAGCAGTATTAGAGAGGAAAAACTGTTTTTT. The full variable domain, with the rest looked up from reference TRBV7-9 and TRBJ1-4, is DTGVSQNPRHKITKRGQNVTFRCDPISEHNRLYWYRQTLGQGPEFLTYFQNEAQLEKSRLLSDRFSAERPKGSFSTLEIQRTEQGDSAMYLCASSIREEKLFFGSGTQLSVL.